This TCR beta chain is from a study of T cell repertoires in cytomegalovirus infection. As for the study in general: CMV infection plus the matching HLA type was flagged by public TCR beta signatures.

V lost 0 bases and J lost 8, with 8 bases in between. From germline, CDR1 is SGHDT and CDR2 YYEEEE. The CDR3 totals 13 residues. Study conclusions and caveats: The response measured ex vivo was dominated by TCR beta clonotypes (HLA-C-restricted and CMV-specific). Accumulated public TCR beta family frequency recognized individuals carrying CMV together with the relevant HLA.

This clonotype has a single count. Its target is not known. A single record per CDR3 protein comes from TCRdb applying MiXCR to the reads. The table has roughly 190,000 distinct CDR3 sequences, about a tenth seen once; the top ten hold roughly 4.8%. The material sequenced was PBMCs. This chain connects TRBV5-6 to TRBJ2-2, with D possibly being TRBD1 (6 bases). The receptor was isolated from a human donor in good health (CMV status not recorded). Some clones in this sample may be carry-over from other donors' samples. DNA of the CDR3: TGTGCCAGCAGCTTGGACAGGGTAGGGGAGCTGTTTTTT. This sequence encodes CASSLDRVGELFF. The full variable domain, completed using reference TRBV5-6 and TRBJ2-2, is DAGVTQSPTHLIKTRGQQVTLRCSPKSGHDTVSWYQQALGQGPQFIFQYYEEEERQRGNFPDRFSGHQFPNYSSELNVNALLLGDSALYLCASSLDRVGELFFGEGSRLTVL.